Shown below are 18 T cell receptor beta chains from a single sample sequenced in a study of cytomegalovirus exposure and HLA in healthy donors. The study ran its PCR with 60 Vbeta and 13 Jbeta primers. Only in-frame clones appear in the TCRdb table, and some are missing; sequencing was by immunoSEQ multiplex PCR. The sample includes about 140,000 clones, over 60% of them seen just once. The specimen was PBMCs. These receptors came from a female donor in good health and CMV-seronegative.

The chain recombines TRBV29-1 with TRBJ2-1; no firm D call. CDR1 and CDR2 (germline): SQVTM, ANQGSEA. The CDR3 extends over 13 amino acids. Deletions cut 4 bases from V and 3 bases from J, with 10 bases between. The CDR3 region is CSVVGKNYNEQFF. The CDR3, as DNA: TGCAGCGTTGTGGGCAAGAACTACAATGAGCAGTTCTTC.

The rearrangement uses TRBV28 and TRBJ2-7; tentatively, D is TRBD1 (6 bases). Germline V CDR1 and CDR2: MDHEN, SYDVKM. With 2 bases removed from V and 5 bases from J, the gap between germline ends came to 28 bases. The length of the CDR3 is 19 residues. DNA of the CDR3: TGTGCCAGCAGTTTACTGAGTACTATTTCCGGGACATTGTCCCACGAGCAGTACTTC. Encoded protein: CASSLLSTISGTLSHEQYF.

The chain couples TRBV7-2 to TRBJ2-5, with unresolved D. The DNA matches TRBJ2-7 better at its end, which makes the J call doubtful. Germline loops: CDR1 SGHTA, CDR2 FQGNSA. This CDR3 region has 13 residues. The CDR3 loop is CASSLQPRYEQYF. In nucleotides, the CDR3 is TGTGCCAGCAGCTTACAACCGAGATACGAGCAGTACTTC.

The chain carries TRBV27 and TRBJ2-7; 8 bases map to TRBD2. V trimming: 6 bases; J trimming: 5 bases; junction bases outside the gene matches: 24. Per the germline V gene, CDR1 is MNHEY and CDR2 is SMNVEV (reference sequence). The CDR3 has 19 amino acids. The CDR3 spells CASRRVIPSPKRGGDEQYF. For the CDR3, the DNA is TGTGCCAGCAGGCGTGTTATCCCCTCCCCAAAACGGGGGGGAGACGAGCAGTACTTC.

This clone was recorded only once. This rearrangement joins TRBV5-4 to TRBJ2-1, with 8 bases that match TRBD2. Losses at the gene ends were 6 bases for V and 9 bases for J; bases not matched to a gene: 2. This CDR3 is 11 amino acids long. CDR1 and CDR2 from the germline V gene are SGHNT and YYREEE (reference sequence). In DNA, the CDR3 is TGTGCCAGCATCGCGGGAGGTGAGCAGTTCTTC. It yields the protein CASIAGGEQFF.

The chain links TRBV30 to TRBJ2-7, with 7 nucleotides matching TRBD1. Germline CDR1 and CDR2: GTSNPN and SVGIG (reference sequence). The CDR3 extends over 14 amino acids. V lost 0 bases and J lost 1; bases outside the gene matches: 3. Written as DNA, the CDR3 is TGTGCCTGGAGTGTGTCAGGGGGATCCTACGAGCAGTACTTC. Translating gives CAWSVSGGSYEQYF.

CDR3: CASSIGGARPNYGYTF. CDR3 DNA: TGTGCCAGTAGTATAGGCGGCGCTAGACCTAACTATGGCTACACCTTC. This chain joins TRBV19 and TRBJ1-2; D is unclear. The CDR3 has 16 amino acids. The germline V gene encodes CDR1 LNHDA and CDR2 SQIVND (reference sequence). V shed 1 base and J shed 0 bases, with 12 bases lying between them.

CDR3 nucleotide sequence: TGTGCCAGCAGCCGGGACCAGGGGGCGAGCTACGAGCAGTACTTC. This codes for CASSRDQGASYEQYF. The J gene is TRBJ2-7, the V gene TRBV7-9; the match to TRBD1 covers 8 bases. The CDR3 has 15 residues. Trimming at V came to 5 bases and at J to 3 bases, leaving 9 bases not matched to a gene. CDR1 is SEHNR, CDR2 FQNEAQ, per germline (reference sequence).

The chain links TRBV19 to TRBJ1-1; D is uncertain. There are 13 residues in the CDR3. Germline CDR1 is LNHDA and CDR2 is SQIVND (reference sequence). V lost 4 bases and J 1 base, leaving 7 bases between the germline ends. The CDR3 nucleotides read TGTGCCAGTAGTACGACGGGGAACACTGAAGCTTTCTTT. Translation gives CASSTTGNTEAFF.

This chain uses TRBV5-1 with TRBJ2-1, with 11 bases lining up with TRBD2. The J segment lost 4 bases and the V segment lost 5 bases, leaving 2 bases of the junction unmatched. Looked up from germline, CDR1 is SGHRS and CDR2 is YFSETQ. This CDR3 is built from 14 residues. The CDR3 spells CASRRTSGYNEQFF. CDR3 coding DNA: TGCGCCAGCAGGCGGACTAGCGGGTACAATGAGCAGTTCTTC.

The V call is TRBV27, the J call TRBJ2-2; D may be TRBD2 (6 bases). Germline V lookup: CDR1 MNHEY, CDR2 SMNVEV (reference sequence). The CDR3 sequence is 16 residues long. V was pared by 6 bases and J by 2 bases, with 16 bases between. CDR3 residues: CASSNGAGTNTGELFF. The CDR3 bases are TGTGCCAGCAGCAATGGGGCGGGAACTAACACCGGGGAGCTGTTTTTT.

The chain combines TRBV6-6 with TRBJ1-5; 11 bases align to TRBD1. The CDR3 loop spans 15 amino acids. Germline V lookup: CDR1 MNHNY, CDR2 SVGAGI (reference sequence). After removal of 7 bases from V and 6 bases from J, the junction contained 8 bases not matched to a gene. CDR3 protein: CASKRGQGGGQPQHF. DNA of the CDR3: TGTGCCAGCAAAAGGGGACAGGGGGGGGGTCAGCCCCAGCATTTT.

The chain employs TRBV7-9 and TRBJ2-1, with D possibly TRBD1 on 5 matching bases. Germline loops: CDR1 SEHNR, CDR2 FQNEAQ (reference sequence). The ends were cut back, 5 bases at V and 5 bases at J, with 13 bases in the middle. The CDR3 contains 14 residues. Here the CDR3 reads CASSRSKGNNEQFF. Here the CDR3 DNA reads TGTGCCAGCAGCCGATCGAAGGGGAACAATGAGCAGTTCTTC.

The gene calls are TRBV19 and TRBJ1-5; no clear D gene. V was shortened by 6 bases and J by 2 bases, with 17 bases between the two germline ends. Germline V gene lookup returns CDR1 LNHDA and CDR2 SQIVND (reference sequence). The length of the CDR3 is 16 residues. The CDR3 nucleotides are TGTGCCAGTAGATCCGTCGAGTATATTCGCAATCAGCCCCAGCATTTT. Protein product: CASRSVEYIRNQPQHF.

The chain has TRBV10-1 and TRBJ2-3; 9 positions match TRBD2. Trimming removed 6 bases from V and 6 bases from J; junction bases left unmatched: 7. CDR3 length: 14 amino acids. Germline V gene sequence: CDR1 WNHNN, CDR2 SYGVQD (reference sequence). CDR3 sequence: CASSPGLAADTQYF. CDR3 DNA: TGCGCCAGCAGCCCGGGACTAGCAGCGGATACGCAGTATTTT.

This chain uses TRBV7-8 with TRBJ2-4, with 12 positions matching TRBD1. The trim removed 3 bases at V and 6 bases at J, leaving 18 bases unmatched. Germline CDR1 SGHVS, CDR2 FQNEAQ. The CDR3 covers 20 residues. For the CDR3, the DNA is TGTGCCAGCAGCTTTGGACCTCGCCGGGACAGGGGGCCCTCGGGAAACATTCAGTACTTC. Protein: CASSFGPRRDRGPSGNIQYF.

This clone has just a few counts. This sequence joins TRBV6-6 and TRBJ2-1; D possibly corresponds to TRBD1 (5 bases). This CDR3 region has 12 residues. Deletions cut 4 bases from V and 7 bases from J, with 8 bases between. Germline V gene data show CDR1 as MNHNY and CDR2 as SVGAGI (reference sequence). Here the CDR3 reads CASSSQGNEQFF. CDR3 nucleotide sequence: TGTGCCAGCAGTTCCCAGGGTAATGAGCAGTTCTTC.

The gene calls are TRBV19 and TRBJ2-3, with D possibly TRBD1 on 5 matching bases. Trimming shortened V by 5 bases and J by 0 bases, and 9 bases separated the two germline ends. The CDR3 runs 14 residues. The germline gives CDR1 LNHDA, CDR2 SQIVND (reference sequence). CDR3 residues: CASSGAPSTDTQYF. The CDR3 nucleotides are TGTGCCAGTAGTGGGGCCCCTAGCACAGATACGCAGTATTTT.